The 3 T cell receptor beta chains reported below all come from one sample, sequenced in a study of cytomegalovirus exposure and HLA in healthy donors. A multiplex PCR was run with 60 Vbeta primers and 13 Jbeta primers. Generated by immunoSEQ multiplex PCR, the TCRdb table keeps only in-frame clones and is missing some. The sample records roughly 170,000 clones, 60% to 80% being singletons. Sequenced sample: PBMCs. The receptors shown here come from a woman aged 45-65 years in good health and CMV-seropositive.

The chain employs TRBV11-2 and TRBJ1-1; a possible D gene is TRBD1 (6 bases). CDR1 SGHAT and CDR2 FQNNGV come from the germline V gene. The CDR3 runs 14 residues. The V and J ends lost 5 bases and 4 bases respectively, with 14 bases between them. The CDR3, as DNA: TGTGCCAGCAGCACCGGGACACCTAGCACTGAAGCTTTCTTT. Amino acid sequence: CASSTGTPSTEAFF.

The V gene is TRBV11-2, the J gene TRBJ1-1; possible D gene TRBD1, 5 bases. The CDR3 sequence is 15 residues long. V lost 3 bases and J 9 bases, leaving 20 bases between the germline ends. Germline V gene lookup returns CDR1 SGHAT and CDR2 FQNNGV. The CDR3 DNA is TGTGCCAGCAGCTTTCGGGGGTCTGGGGCAGGGCAAGCTTTCTTT. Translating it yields CASSFRGSGAGQAFF.

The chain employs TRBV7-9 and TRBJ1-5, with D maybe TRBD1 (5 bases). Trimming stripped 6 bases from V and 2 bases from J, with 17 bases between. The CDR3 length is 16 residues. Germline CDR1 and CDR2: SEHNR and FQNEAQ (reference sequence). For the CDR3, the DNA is TGTGCCAGCAGTCACGGCATGGGGGGGGGCAATCAGCCCCAGCATTTT. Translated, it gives CASSHGMGGGNQPQHF.